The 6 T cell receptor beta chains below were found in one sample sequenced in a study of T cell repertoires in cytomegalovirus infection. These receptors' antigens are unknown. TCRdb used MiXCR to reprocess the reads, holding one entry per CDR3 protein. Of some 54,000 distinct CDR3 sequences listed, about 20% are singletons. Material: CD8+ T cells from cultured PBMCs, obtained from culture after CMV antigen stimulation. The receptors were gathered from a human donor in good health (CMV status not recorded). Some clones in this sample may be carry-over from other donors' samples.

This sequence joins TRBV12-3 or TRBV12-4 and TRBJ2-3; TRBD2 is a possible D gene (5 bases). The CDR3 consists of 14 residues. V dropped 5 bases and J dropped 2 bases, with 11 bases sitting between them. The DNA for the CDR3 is TGTGCCAGCAGTCCACTAGGACCCACAGATACGCAGTATTTT. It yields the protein CASSPLGPTDTQYF.

The CDR3 reads CASMTFRDTEAFF. The CDR3, as DNA: TGTGCCAGCATGACCTTTCGGGACACTGAAGCTTTCTTT. This sequence joins TRBV2 and TRBJ1-1; D is unclear. Per germline, CDR1 SNHLY and CDR2 FYNNEI. CDR3 length equals 13 residues. V was shortened by 7 bases and J by 3 bases, with 12 bases between the two germline ends.

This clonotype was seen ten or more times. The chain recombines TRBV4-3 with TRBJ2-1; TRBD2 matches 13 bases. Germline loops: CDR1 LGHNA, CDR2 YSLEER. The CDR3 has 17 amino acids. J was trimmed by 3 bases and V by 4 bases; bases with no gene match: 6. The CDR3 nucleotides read TGCGCCAGCAGCCCGGGACTAGCGGGGACTTACTACAATGAGCAGTTCTTC. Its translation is CASSPGLAGTYYNEQFF.

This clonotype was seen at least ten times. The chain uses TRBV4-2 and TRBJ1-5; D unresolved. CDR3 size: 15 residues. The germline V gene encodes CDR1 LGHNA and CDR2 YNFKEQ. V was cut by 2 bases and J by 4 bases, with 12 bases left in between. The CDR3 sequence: CASSQTEWGNQPQHF. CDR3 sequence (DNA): TGTGCCAGCAGCCAAACGGAGTGGGGTAATCAGCCCCAGCATTTT.

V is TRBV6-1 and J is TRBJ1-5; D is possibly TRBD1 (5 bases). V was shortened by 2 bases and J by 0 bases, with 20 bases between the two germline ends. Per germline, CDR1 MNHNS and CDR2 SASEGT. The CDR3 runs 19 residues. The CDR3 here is CASSELRGGGVASNQPQHF. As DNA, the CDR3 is TGTGCCAGCAGTGAACTAAGGGGCGGTGGCGTTGCTAGCAATCAGCCCCAGCATTTT.

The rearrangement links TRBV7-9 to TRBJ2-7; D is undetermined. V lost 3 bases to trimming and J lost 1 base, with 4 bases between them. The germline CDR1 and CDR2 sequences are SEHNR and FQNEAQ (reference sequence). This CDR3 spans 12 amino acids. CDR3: CASSLRSYEQYF. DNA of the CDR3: TGTGCCAGCAGCTTGCGATCCTACGAGCAGTACTTC.